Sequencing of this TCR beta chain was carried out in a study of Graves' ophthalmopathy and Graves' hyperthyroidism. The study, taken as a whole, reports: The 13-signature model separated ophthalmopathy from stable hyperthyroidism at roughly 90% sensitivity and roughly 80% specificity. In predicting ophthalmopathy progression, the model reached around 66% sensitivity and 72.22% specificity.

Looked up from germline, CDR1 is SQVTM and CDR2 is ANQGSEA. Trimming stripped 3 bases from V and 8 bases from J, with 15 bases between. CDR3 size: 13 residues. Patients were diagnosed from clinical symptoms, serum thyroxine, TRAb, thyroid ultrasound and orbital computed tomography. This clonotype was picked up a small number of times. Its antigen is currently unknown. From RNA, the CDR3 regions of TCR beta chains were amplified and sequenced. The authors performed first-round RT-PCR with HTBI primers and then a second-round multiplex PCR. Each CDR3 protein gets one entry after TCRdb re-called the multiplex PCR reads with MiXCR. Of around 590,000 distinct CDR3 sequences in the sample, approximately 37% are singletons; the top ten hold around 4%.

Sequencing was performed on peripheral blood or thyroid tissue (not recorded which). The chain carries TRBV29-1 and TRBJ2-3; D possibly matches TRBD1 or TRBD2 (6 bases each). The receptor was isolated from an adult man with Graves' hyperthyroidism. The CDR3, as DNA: TGCAGCGTTGAGAAGGGGGGCGCGGGTACGCAGTATTTT. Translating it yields CSVEKGGAGTQYF.